This T cell receptor (beta chain) emerged from a study of OX40 agonist ivuxolimab in advanced cancers. The CDR3 is 15 residues long. The V and J ends lost 2 bases and 4 bases respectively, with 12 bases between them. The germline V gene has CDR1 SGHRS and CDR2 YFSETQ. For this clone: Its specificity is not known.

Measured with immunoSEQ multiplex PCR; TCRdb has only the in-frame clones, and not every one. The sample lists tens of thousands of clones, 87% occurring once. Study-wide results and limits: CD4+ T cells averaged fewer expanded clones than CD8+ T cells.

The specimen comprised CD4+ or CD8+ T cells sorted from blood, sampled in a trial of the OX40 agonist ivuxolimab. The sequence was collected from an adult with an advanced solid tumor such as melanoma, head and neck, liver or kidney cancer. The chain combines TRBV5-1 with TRBJ2-2, with D perhaps TRBD1 (6 bases). The CDR3 reads CASSLTGLGTGELFF. CDR3 nucleotides: TGCGCCAGCAGCTTAACAGGGTTAGGCACCGGGGAGCTGTTTTTT.